This TCR beta chain was documented in a study of T cell responses to AZD1222 COVID-19 vaccine. Generated by immunoSEQ multiplex PCR, the TCRdb table keeps only in-frame clones and is missing some. Of about 150,000 clones listed, around 85% are singletons. This clone was seen once. Trimming shortened V by 5 bases and J by 1 base, and 12 bases separated the two germline ends. Germline loops: CDR1 LNHNV, CDR2 YYDKDF (reference sequence). The CDR3 runs 16 residues. The receptor was isolated from an adult who had recovered from COVID-19. The sample was peripheral blood, taken after recovery from COVID-19. V usage is TRBV15 and J usage is TRBJ2-6; D not resolved. DNA for the CDR3: TGTGCCACCAGCCAGTGGTGGGTATCTGGGGCCAACGTCCTGACTTTC. This codes for CATSQWWVSGANVLTF.